This T cell receptor beta chain was identified in a study of blood T cell repertoires in COVID-19. Background on the study: COVID-19 samples from acute and convalescent phases originated in the United States, Italy and Spain.

This CDR3 has 15 amino acids. Germline CDR1 KGHSH, CDR2 LQKENI. With 3 bases clipped from V and 3 bases from J, the junction kept 5 bases outside the gene matches. Original data processing: Amplification from reference gene primers served as the basis for estimated nucleated cell counts. Repertoires were generated with immunoSEQ multiplex PCR, while TCRdb's copy carries only in-frame clones and drops some. V and J calls plus clone size are reproduced from that table; the DNA served to infer D and trimming. The sample has over 50,000 clones, about 86% seen once. Specimen: peripheral blood. The clonotype comes from a man between 65 and 80 years old with active COVID-19. This rearrangement joins TRBV18 to TRBJ2-7; 10 bases fit TRBD1. The CDR3 protein is CASSPPGQGIYEQYF. In DNA form, the CDR3 reads TGTGCCAGCTCACCCCCGGGACAGGGGATCTACGAGCAGTACTTC.